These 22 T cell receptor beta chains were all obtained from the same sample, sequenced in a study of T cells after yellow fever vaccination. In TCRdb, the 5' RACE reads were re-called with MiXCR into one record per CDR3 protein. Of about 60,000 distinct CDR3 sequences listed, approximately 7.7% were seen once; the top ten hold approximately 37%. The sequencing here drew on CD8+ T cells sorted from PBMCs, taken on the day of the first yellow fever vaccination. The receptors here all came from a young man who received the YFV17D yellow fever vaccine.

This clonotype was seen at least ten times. This chain's CDR3 is CSVRTGVSGNTIYF. The CDR3 nucleotides read TGCAGCGTTAGGACAGGGGTCTCTGGAAACACCATATATTTT. The chain uses TRBV29-1 and TRBJ1-3; 9 nucleotides align to TRBD1. This CDR3 has 14 amino acids. The J segment lost 0 bases and the V segment lost 5 bases, leaving 2 bases of the junction unmatched. CDR1 and CDR2 from the germline V gene are SQVTM and ANQGSEA.

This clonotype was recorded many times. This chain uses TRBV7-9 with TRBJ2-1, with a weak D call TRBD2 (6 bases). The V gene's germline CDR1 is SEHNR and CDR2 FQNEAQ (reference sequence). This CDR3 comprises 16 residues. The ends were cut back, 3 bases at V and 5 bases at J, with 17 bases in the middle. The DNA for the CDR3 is TGTGCCAGCAGCTTCTCTCGGGGGTTAAGCCACAATGAGCAGTTCTTC. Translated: CASSFSRGLSHNEQFF.

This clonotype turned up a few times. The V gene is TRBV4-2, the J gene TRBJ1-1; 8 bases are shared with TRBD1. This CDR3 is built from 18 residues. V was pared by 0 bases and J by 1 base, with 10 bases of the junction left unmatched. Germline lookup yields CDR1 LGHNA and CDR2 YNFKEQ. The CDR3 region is CASSQDDTGGPRNTEAFF. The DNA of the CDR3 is TGTGCCAGCAGCCAAGACGATACAGGGGGGCCAAGGAACACTGAAGCTTTCTTT.

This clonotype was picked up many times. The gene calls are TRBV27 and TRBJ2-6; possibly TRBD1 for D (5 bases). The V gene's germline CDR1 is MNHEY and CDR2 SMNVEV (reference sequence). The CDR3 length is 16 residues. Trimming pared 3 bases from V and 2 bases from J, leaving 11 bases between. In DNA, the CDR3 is TGTGCCAGCAGTTTCCGACACAGGACTGGGGCCAACGTCCTGACTTTC. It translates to CASSFRHRTGANVLTF.

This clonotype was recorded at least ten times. As DNA, the CDR3 is TGTGCCAGCAGCCCCCCCGGGGAAGAAACTGGGGAGCTGTTTTTT. It translates to CASSPPGEETGELFF. The J gene is TRBJ2-2, the V gene TRBV6-5; TRBD2 is a possible D gene (5 bases). Germline assignment: CDR1 MNHEY and CDR2 SVGAGI. The CDR3 covers 15 residues. V shed 6 bases and J shed 8 bases, with 19 bases lying between them.

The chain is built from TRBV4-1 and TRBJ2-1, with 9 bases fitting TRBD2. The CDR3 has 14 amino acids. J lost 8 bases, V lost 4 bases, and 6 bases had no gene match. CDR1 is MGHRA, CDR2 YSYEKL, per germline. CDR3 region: CASSPRGGVYEQFF. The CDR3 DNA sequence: TGCGCCAGCAGCCCTCGCGGGGGGGTCTATGAGCAGTTCTTC.

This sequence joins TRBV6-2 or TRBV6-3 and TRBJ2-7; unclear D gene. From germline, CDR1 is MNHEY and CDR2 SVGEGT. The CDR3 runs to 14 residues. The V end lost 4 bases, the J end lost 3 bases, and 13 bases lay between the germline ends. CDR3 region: CASSSQRSLYEQYV. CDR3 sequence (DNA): TGTGCCAGCAGTTCGCAGCGAAGTCTCTACGAGCAGTACGTC.

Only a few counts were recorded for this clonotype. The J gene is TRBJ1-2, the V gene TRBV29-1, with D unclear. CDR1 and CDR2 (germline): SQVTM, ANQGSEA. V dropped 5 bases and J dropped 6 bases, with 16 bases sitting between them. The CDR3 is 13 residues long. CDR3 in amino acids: CSVHYIGLDGYTF. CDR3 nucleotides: TGCAGCGTTCATTATATCGGACTGGATGGCTACACCTTC. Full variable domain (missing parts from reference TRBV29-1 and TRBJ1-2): SAVISQKPSRDICQRGTSLTIQCQVDSQVTMMFWYRQQPGQSLTLIATANQGSEATYESGFVIDKFPISRPNLTFSTLTVSNMSPEDSSIYLCSVHYIGLDGYTFGSGTRLTVV.

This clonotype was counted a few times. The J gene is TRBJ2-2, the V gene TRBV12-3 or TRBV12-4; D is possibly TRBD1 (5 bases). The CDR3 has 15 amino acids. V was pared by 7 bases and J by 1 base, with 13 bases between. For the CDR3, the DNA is TGTGCCAGCAAGGCAGGGTTGGGGAACACCGGGGAGCTGTTTTTT. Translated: CASKAGLGNTGELFF.

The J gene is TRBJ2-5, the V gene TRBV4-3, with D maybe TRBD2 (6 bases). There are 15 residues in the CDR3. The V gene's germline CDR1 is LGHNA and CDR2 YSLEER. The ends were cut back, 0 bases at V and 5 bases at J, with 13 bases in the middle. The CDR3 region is CASSQDPGGLETQYF. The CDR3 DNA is TGCGCCAGCAGCCAAGACCCAGGAGGGCTGGAGACCCAGTACTTC.

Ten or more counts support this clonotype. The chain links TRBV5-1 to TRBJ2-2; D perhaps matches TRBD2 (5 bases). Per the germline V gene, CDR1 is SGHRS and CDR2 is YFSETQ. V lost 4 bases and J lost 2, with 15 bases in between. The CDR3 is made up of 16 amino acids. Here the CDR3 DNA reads TGCGCCAGCAGCCCGATGCCAGCGGTCAACACCGGGGAGCTGTTTTTT. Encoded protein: CASSPMPAVNTGELFF.

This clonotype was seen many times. The CDR3 DNA is TGTGCCAGCAGTGAGGACCTACACCCCAATCAGCCCCAGCATTTT. Residues: CASSEDLHPNQPQHF. The chain recombines TRBV6-1 with TRBJ1-5, with D unclear. This CDR3 comprises 15 residues. CDR1 and CDR2 from the germline V gene are MNHNS and SASEGT. Between the trimmed V and J ends, which lost 3 bases and 3 bases, there was a span of 12 bases.

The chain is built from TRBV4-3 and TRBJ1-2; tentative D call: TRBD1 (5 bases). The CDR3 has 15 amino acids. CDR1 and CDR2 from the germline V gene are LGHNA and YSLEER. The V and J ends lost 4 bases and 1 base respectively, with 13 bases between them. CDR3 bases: TGCGCCAGCAGCCCCGGTGGAGGGGATAACTATGGCTACACCTTC. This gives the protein CASSPGGGDNYGYTF.

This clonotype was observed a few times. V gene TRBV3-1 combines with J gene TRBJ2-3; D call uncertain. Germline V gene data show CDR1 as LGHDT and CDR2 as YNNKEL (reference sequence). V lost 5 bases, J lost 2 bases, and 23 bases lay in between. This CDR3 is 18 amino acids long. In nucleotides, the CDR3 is TGTGCCAGCAGCAAAACCCGTCCGGGTCTGCCCTCCACAGATACGCAGTATTTT. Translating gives CASSKTRPGLPSTDTQYF.

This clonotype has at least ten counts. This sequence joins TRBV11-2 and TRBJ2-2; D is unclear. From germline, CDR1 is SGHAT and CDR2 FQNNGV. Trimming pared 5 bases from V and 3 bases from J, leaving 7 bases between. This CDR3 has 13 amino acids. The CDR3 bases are TGTGCCAGCAGCGGCGTTGACACCGGGGAGCTGTTTTTT. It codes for CASSGVDTGELFF.

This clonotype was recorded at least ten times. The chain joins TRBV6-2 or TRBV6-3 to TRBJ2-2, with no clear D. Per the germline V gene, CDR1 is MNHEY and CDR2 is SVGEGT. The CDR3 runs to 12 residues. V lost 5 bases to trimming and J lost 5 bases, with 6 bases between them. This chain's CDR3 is CASSHGTGELFF. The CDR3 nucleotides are TGTGCCAGCAGTCACGGGACCGGGGAGCTGTTTTTT.

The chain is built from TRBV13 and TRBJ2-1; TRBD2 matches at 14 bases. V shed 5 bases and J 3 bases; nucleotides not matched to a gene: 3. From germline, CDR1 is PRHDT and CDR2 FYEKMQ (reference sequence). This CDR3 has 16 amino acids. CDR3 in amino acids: CASSRGTSGSYNEQFF. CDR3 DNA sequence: TGTGCCAGCAGCCGAGGGACTAGCGGGAGCTACAATGAGCAGTTCTTC.

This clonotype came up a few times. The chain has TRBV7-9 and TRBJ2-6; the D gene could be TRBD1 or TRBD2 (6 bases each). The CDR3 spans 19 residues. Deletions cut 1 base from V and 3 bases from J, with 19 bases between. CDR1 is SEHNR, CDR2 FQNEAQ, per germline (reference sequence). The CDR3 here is CASSLEGGGTLLGANVLTF. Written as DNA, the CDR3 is TGTGCCAGCAGCTTAGAAGGAGGGGGAACCCTCCTTGGGGCCAACGTCCTGACTTTC.

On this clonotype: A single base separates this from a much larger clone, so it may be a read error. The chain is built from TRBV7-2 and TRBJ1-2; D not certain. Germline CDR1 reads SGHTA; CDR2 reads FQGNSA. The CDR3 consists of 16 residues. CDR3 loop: CVSCATGGCVLDGYTF. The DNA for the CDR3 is TGTGTCAGCTGTGCAACGGGAGGGTGCGTTTTGGATGGCTACACCTTC.

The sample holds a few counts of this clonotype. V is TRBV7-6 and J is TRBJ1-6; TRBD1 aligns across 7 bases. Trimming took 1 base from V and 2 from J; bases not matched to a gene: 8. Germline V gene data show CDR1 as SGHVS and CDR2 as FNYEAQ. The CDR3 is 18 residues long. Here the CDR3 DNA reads TGTGCCAGCAGCTTAGTAGGAGGGGGCTCCCCCTATAATTCACCCCTCCACTTT. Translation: CASSLVGGGSPYNSPLHF.

CDR3 in DNA: TGTGCCAGCAGTTTAGGGGTGGCTGCTGAAAAACTGTTTTTT. Amino acids: CASSLGVAAEKLFF. The J gene is TRBJ1-4, the V gene TRBV6-5; a weak D match, TRBD1 (5 bases). With 4 bases removed from V and 7 bases from J, the gap between germline ends came to 13 bases. CDR1 is MNHEY, CDR2 SVGAGI, per germline. The CDR3 runs to 14 residues.

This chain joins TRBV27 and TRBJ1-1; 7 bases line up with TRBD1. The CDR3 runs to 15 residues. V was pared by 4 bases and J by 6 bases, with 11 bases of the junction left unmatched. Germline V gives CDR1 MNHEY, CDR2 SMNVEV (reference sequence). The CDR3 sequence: CASSWGGQLTPEAFF. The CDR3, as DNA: TGTGCCAGCAGTTGGGGGGGACAGTTAACCCCTGAAGCTTTCTTT.